Following are 17 T cell receptor beta chains from one sample sequenced in a study of T cells after yellow fever vaccination. One entry per CDR3 protein results from TCRdb running MiXCR on the 5' RACE reads. Of hundreds of thousands of distinct CDR3 sequences in the sample, around 12% were seen once. Sequenced material: PBMCs, taken on the day of the yellow fever booster vaccination. These receptors were taken from a man aged 25-45 years who received the YFV17D yellow fever vaccine.

The genes are TRBV11-2 and TRBJ1-4; 7 bases agree with TRBD1. Germline loops: CDR1 SGHAT, CDR2 FQNNGV. J gave up 5 bases and V 8 bases, and 11 bases lay outside the gene matches. The CDR3 runs to 15 residues. The CDR3 bases are TGTGCCAGCCGTCCAAAGGGACAGAGAAATGAAAAACTGTTTTTT. It is translated as CASRPKGQRNEKLFF.

This rearrangement joins TRBV27 to TRBJ2-7; weak D call: TRBD2 (7 bases). CDR1 and CDR2 from the germline V gene are MNHEY and SMNVEV (reference sequence). The CDR3 contains 15 residues. With 2 bases removed from V and 5 bases from J, the gap between germline ends came to 16 bases. The CDR3 bases are TGTGCCAGCAGTTTAGCGGGGGCCCTGGTCGACGAGCAGTACTTC. Amino acid sequence: CASSLAGALVDEQYF.

In its sample, this clonotype was seen a few times. The CDR3 loop reads CASSELGEQYF. The CDR3 bases are TGCGCCAGCAGCGAATTGGGGGAGCAGTACTTC. The chain combines TRBV10-1 with TRBJ2-7; the D is unclear. Germline assignment: CDR1 WNHNN and CDR2 SYGVQD (reference sequence). V lost 6 bases and J 7 bases, leaving 10 bases between the germline ends. The CDR3 spans 11 residues.

The table lists this clonotype with a few counts. V is TRBV28 and J is TRBJ2-7, with 12 bases aligning to TRBD2. CDR3 length: 15 amino acids. In germline, CDR1 is MDHEN, CDR2 SYDVKM. J gave up 4 bases and V 7 bases, and 8 bases lay outside the gene matches. CDR3 bases: TGTGCCAGCAACACCCCCGGGACTAGCGGGTACGAGCAGTACTTC. It specifies CASNTPGTSGYEQYF.

This CDR3 reads CATSVGADTQYF. The CDR3 DNA sequence: TGTGCCACCAGTGTTGGAGCCGATACGCAGTATTTT. The J gene is TRBJ2-3, the V gene TRBV24-1; D unresolved. Germline loops: CDR1 KGHDR, CDR2 SFDVKD. This CDR3 contains 12 residues. V was cut by 5 bases and J by 6 bases, with 8 bases left in between.

About this clonotype itself: This may come from a read error, since a much larger clone is one base off. The chain uses TRBV29-1 and TRBJ2-1; D remains ambiguous. The CDR3 is 13 amino acids. Germline V gene data show CDR1 as SQVTM and CDR2 as ANQGSEA. Trimming left V 5 bases short and J 0 bases short, with 8 bases between. CDR3 nucleotide sequence: TGCAGCGTTACCCAGAGCTCCTACAATGAGCAGTTCTTC. This codes for CSVTQSSYNEQFF.

The V gene is TRBV12-3 or TRBV12-4, the J gene TRBJ2-3; tentatively, D is TRBD2 (7 bases). Between the trimmed V and J ends, which lost 3 bases and 0 bases, there was a span of 10 bases. This CDR3 is built from 15 residues. CDR3 nucleotide sequence: TGTGCCAGCAGTTTCAGGGGAGGGAGCACAGATACGCAGTATTTT. Translation: CASSFRGGSTDTQYF.

The V and J genes are TRBV29-1 and TRBJ2-2; a possible D gene is TRBD1 (6 bases). The V end was cut by 3 bases, the J end by 6 bases, with 8 bases between. The germline V gene encodes CDR1 SQVTM and CDR2 ANQGSEA. The CDR3 sequence is 12 residues long. For the CDR3, the DNA is TGCAGCGTTGATAAGGGGGCCGGGGAGCTGTTTTTT. It specifies CSVDKGAGELFF.

This clonotype was counted only a few times. The chain joins TRBV27 to TRBJ2-7; 8 nucleotides agree with TRBD2. The CDR3 sequence is 15 residues long. Germline values: CDR1 MNHEY, CDR2 SMNVEV (reference sequence). The J segment lost 3 bases and the V segment lost 0 bases, leaving 4 bases of the junction unmatched. The CDR3 DNA follows: TGTGCCAGCAGTTTATCGGGACTAGTCCTCTACGAGCAGTACTTC. Translation gives CASSLSGLVLYEQYF.

This clonotype has only a few counts. The chain employs TRBV28 and TRBJ1-3; TRBD1 matches at 10 bases. Germline values: CDR1 MDHEN, CDR2 SYDVKM. The V and J ends lost 5 bases and 0 bases, in that order; junction bases with no gene match: 4. This CDR3 contains 16 residues. The CDR3 DNA follows: TGTGCCAGCAGTAGGGACAGGGGCTTCTCTGGAAACACCATATATTTT. This translates into CASSRDRGFSGNTIYF.

This clonotype occurred many times. This chain connects TRBV5-1 to TRBJ2-7, with D unclear. The ends were cut back, 0 bases at V and 7 bases at J, with 11 bases in the middle. There are 13 residues in the CDR3. Looked up from germline, CDR1 is SGHRS and CDR2 is YFSETQ. The CDR3 coding sequence is TGCGCCAGCAGCTTGGACCCGTTGGGGGAGCAGTACTTC. This gives the protein CASSLDPLGEQYF.

In its sample, this clonotype was seen many times. The chain joins TRBV15 to TRBJ2-7; D gene ambiguous. Germline CDR1 is LNHNV and CDR2 is YYDKDF (reference sequence). The CDR3 is made up of 15 amino acids. The V end lost 0 bases, the J end lost 3 bases, and 12 bases lay between the germline ends. The CDR3 DNA follows: TGTGCCACCAGCAGAGAGATGAGGCCGAACTACGAGCAGTACTTC. This encodes CATSREMRPNYEQYF. The full variable domain, completed using reference TRBV15 and TRBJ2-7, is DAMVIQNPRYQVTQFGKPVTLSCSQTLNHNVMYWYQQKSSQAPKLLFHYYDKDFNNEADTPDNFQSRRPNTSFCFLDIRSPGLGDTAMYLCATSREMRPNYEQYFGPGTRLTVT.

This chain uses TRBV5-5 with TRBJ2-5; weak D call: TRBD2 (6 bases). Germline loops: CDR1 SGHKS, CDR2 YYEKEE (reference sequence). The ends were cut back, 9 bases at V and 3 bases at J, with 21 bases in the middle. CDR3 length: 15 residues. The CDR3 spells CATRVWLATEETQYF. The CDR3, as DNA: TGTGCCACTCGGGTCTGGCTAGCGACAGAAGAGACCCAGTACTTC.

This clonotype was seen at least ten times. This chain links TRBV7-6 with TRBJ2-2, with a possible D match to TRBD2 (6 bases). Trimming removed 9 bases at V and 7 bases at J, with 21 bases between. From germline, CDR1 is SGHVS and CDR2 FNYEAQ. The CDR3 spans 15 residues. The CDR3 nucleotides are TGTGCCAGTGGCCCTTGGGGGACTCTCGTCGGGGAGCTGTTTTTT. It translates to CASGPWGTLVGELFF.

This clonotype was detected a few times. This chain connects TRBV12-3 or TRBV12-4 to TRBJ1-2, with 7 bases fitting TRBD1. The junction had 7 bases not matched to a gene; V was cut back by 2 bases and J by 4 bases. The CDR3 totals 15 residues. This CDR3 reads CASSLRDSKLYGYTF. CDR3 nucleotide sequence: TGTGCCAGCAGTTTAAGGGACAGCAAGCTCTATGGCTACACCTTC.

This rearrangement joins TRBV3-1 to TRBJ1-1, with D tentatively TRBD1 (5 bases). The CDR3 spans 15 residues. V was shortened by 4 bases and J by 0 bases, with 12 bases between the two germline ends. Germline-derived CDR1 and CDR2 are LGHDT and YNNKEL (reference sequence). CDR3 region: CASSPGTDMNTEAFF. The CDR3 DNA is TGTGCCAGCAGCCCCGGGACCGATATGAACACTGAAGCTTTCTTT. Using reference TRBV3-1 and TRBJ1-1 for the parts outside the CDR3, the full variable domain is DTAVSQTPKYLVTQMGNDKSIKCEQNLGHDTMYWYKQDSKKFLKIMFSYNNKELIINETVPNRFSPKSPDKAHLNLHINSLELGDSAVYFCASSPGTDMNTEAFFGQGTRLTVV.

The rearrangement uses TRBV20-1 and TRBJ2-7; 7 bases fit TRBD1. Trimming at V came to 5 bases and at J to 4 bases, leaving 11 bases not matched to a gene. The germline CDR1 and CDR2 sequences are DFQATT and SNEGSKA (reference sequence). The CDR3 has 14 amino acids. The CDR3 reads CSAPNRGSGYEQYF. The CDR3 DNA reads as TGCAGTGCTCCAAACAGGGGCTCCGGGTACGAGCAGTACTTC.